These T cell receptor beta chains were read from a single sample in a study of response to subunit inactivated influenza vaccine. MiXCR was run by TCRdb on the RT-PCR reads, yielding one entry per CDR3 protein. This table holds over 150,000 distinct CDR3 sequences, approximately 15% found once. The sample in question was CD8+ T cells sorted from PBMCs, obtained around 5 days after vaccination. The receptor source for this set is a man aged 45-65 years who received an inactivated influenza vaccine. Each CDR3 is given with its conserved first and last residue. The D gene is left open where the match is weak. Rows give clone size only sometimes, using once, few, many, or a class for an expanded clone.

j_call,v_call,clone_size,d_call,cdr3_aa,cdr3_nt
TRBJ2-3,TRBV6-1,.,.,CASSPVTPGDTQYF,TGTGCCAGCAGTCCGGTGACCCCTGGAGATACGCAGTATTTT
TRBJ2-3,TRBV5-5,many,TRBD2,CASSWTSGTDTQYF,TGTGCCAGCAGTTGGACTAGCGGGACAGATACGCAGTATTTT
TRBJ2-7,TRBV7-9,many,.,CASSFGSYEQYF,TGTGCCAGCAGCTTCGGTTCCTACGAGCAGTACTTC
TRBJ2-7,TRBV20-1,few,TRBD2,CSARAAGGPYGEQYF,TGCAGTGCTAGAGCAGCGGGAGGGCCTTACGGCGAGCAGTACTTC
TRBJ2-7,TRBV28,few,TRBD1,CASSWDRGVFYEQYF,TGTGCCAGCAGTTGGGACAGGGGAGTTTTCTACGAGCAGTACTTC
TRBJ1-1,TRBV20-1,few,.,CVGRNRESNTEAFF,TGCGTGGGGAGAAACAGGGAATCAAACACTGAAGCTTTCTTT
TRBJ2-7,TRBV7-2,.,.,CASSLRQLRTYEQYF,TGTGCCAGCAGCTTGAGACAGCTACGAACCTACGAGCAGTACTTC
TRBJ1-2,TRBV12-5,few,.,CASGFPNYGYTF,TGTGCTAGTGGTTTTCCTAACTATGGCTACACCTTC
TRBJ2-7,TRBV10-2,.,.,CASMAGKGYEQYF,TGCGCCAGCATGGCAGGGAAGGGCTACGAGCAGTACTTC
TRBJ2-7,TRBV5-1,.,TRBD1,CASSLSGTGGIHEQYF,TGCGCCAGCAGCTTGAGCGGGACAGGGGGAATCCACGAGCAGTACTTC
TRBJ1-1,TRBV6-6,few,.,CASSYHQGDAFF,TGTGCCAGCAGTTACCACCAGGGTGACGCTTTCTTT
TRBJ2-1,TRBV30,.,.,CAWSPLLREQFF,TGTGCCTGGAGTCCCCTCTTGCGGGAGCAGTTCTTC
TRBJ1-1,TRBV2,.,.,CASSDTENTEAYF,TGTGCCAGCAGTGACACAGAAAACACTGAAGCTTACTTT
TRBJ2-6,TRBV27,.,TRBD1,CASSWMTGGFFGANVLTF,TGTGCCAGCAGTTGGATGACAGGGGGCTTTTTTGGGGCCAACGTCCTGACTTTC
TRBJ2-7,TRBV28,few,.,CASRPGGARPYEQYF,TGTGCCAGCAGACCAGGGGGGGCTCGACCCTACGAGCAGTACTTC
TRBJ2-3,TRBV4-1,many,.,CASSQFQPSGTDTQYF,TGCGCCAGCAGCCAATTTCAGCCTTCGGGCACAGATACGCAGTATTTT
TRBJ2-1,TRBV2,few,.,CASSSHRTRGSDEQFF,TGTGCCAGCAGCTCCCACCGTACTAGGGGATCCGATGAGCAGTTCTTC
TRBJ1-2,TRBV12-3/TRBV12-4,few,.,CASSRDRINGYTF,TGTGCCAGCAGTCGAGACAGGATCAACGGCTACACCTTC
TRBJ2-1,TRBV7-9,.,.,CASSVVGALGAGEQFF,TGTGCCAGCAGCGTAGTTGGCGCCCTGGGGGCGGGTGAGCAGTTCTTC
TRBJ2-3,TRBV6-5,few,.,CASSYGGGTDTQYF,TGTGCCAGCAGTTACGGAGGCGGCACAGATACGCAGTATTTT
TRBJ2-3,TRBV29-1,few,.,CSVMGGRADTQYF,TGCAGCGTGATGGGGGGCCGAGCAGATACGCAGTATTTT
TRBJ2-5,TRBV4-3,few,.,CASSQGYGQGKETQYF,TGCGCCAGCAGCCAGGGGTATGGGCAGGGTAAGGAGACCCAGTACTTC
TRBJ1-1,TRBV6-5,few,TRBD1,CASSYGTGTVREMNTEAFF,TGTGCCAGCAGTTACGGGACAGGTACAGTGCGGGAGATGAACACTGAAGCTTTCTTT
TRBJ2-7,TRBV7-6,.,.,CASSAGPIPYEQYF,TGTGCCAGCAGCGCGGGACCCATCCCCTACGAGCAGTACTTC
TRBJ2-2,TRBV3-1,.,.,CASSQWNGELFF,TGTGCCAGCAGCCAATGGAACGGGGAGCTGTTTTTT
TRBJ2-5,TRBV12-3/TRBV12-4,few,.,CASSDGRVETQYF,TGTGCCAGCAGTGACGGCAGGGTGGAGACCCAGTACTTC
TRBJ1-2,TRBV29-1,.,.,CTDSYGYTF,TGTACGGACAGCTATGGCTACACCTTC
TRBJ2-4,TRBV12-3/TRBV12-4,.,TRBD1,CASSLTGTGSTQYF,TGTGCCAGCAGTTTAACCGGGACAGGGAGCACTCAGTACTTC
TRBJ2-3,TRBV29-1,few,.,CSITGLGTDTQYF,TGCAGCATAACAGGGTTGGGCACAGATACGCAGTATTTT
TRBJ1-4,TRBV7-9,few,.,CASSGLKGANEKLFF,TGTGCCAGCAGCGGTTTGAAGGGGGCTAATGAAAAACTGTTTTTT
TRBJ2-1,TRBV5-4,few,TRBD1,CASRTGQSSYNEQFF,TGTGCCAGCAGAACGGGACAGAGCTCCTACAATGAGCAGTTCTTC
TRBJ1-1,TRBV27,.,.,CASSLDRWNTEAFF,TGTGCCAGCAGTTTAGACAGGTGGAACACTGAAGCTTTCTTT
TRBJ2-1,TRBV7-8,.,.,CASSPFFGARQFF,TGTGCCAGCAGCCCGTTTTTTGGGGCCCGGCAGTTCTTC
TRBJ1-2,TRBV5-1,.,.,CASSLAGPSAPGDGYTF,TGCGCCAGCAGCTTGGCTGGGCCATCGGCTCCGGGGGATGGCTACACCTTC
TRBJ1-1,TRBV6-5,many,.,CASSSPATGAEAFF,TGTGCCAGCAGTTCCCCGGCCACGGGGGCTGAAGCTTTCTTT
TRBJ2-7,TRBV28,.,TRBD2,CASSWASSAGAYEQYF,TGTGCCAGCAGTTGGGCTTCCTCTGCGGGGGCCTACGAGCAGTACTTC
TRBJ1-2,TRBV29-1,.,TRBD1,CSVDRGDRYGYTF,TGCAGCGTTGACAGGGGGGACCGCTATGGCTACACCTTC
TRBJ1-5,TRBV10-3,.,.,CAISDAKLGISNQPQHF,TGTGCCATCAGTGACGCTAAGCTGGGGATTAGCAATCAGCCCCAGCATTTT
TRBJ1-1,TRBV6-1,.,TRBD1,CASSSTGKNTEAFF,TGTGCCAGCAGCTCGACAGGGAAGAACACTGAAGCTTTCTTT
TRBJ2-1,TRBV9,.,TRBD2,CASSVGTSGSSYNEQFF,TGTGCCAGCAGCGTAGGGACTAGCGGGAGCTCCTACAATGAGCAGTTCTTC
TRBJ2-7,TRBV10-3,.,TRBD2,CAISELGAGAHEQYF,TGTGCCATCAGTGAGTTAGGAGCGGGAGCCCACGAGCAGTACTTC
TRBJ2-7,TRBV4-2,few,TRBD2,CASSQEGLVSYEQYF,TGTGCCAGCAGCCAAGAGGGACTAGTAAGTTACGAGCAGTACTTC
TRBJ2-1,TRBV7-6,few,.,CASSDVRGPYHEQFF,TGTGCCAGCAGCGACGTTAGGGGTCCATACCATGAGCAGTTCTTC
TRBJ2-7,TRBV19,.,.,CASSIETGIYEQYF,TGTGCCAGTAGTATAGAAACCGGGATTTACGAGCAGTACTTC
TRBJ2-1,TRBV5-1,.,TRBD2,CASSFGFGRAANEQFF,TGCGCTAGCAGCTTCGGTTTCGGGAGGGCCGCCAATGAGCAGTTCTTC
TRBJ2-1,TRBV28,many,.,CASSLDNNEQFF,TGTGCCAGCAGTTTAGACAACAATGAGCAGTTCTTC
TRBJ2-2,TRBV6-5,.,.,CASSYGTFDTGELFF,TGTGCCAGCAGTTACGGGACATTTGACACCGGGGAGCTGTTTTTT
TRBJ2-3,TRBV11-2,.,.,CASSFWVGTDTQYF,TGTGCCAGCAGCTTTTGGGTAGGGACAGATACGCAGTATTTT